The clone carrying this T cell receptor (beta chain) was detected many times. The sample is drawn from a study of identical twins. CDR1 is SGHTA, CDR2 FQGNSA, per germline. This CDR3 region has 15 residues. The V and J ends lost 1 base and 4 bases respectively, with 14 bases between them. Template switching, a step in the protocol, added a universal primer site, and cDNA carried unique molecular identifiers. MiXCR, applied by TCRdb to the 5' RACE reads, yields one record per CDR3 protein. Of under 400,000 distinct CDR3 sequences listed, approximately 9.1% are singletons. The clonotype originates from a woman in her fifties or sixties in good health. Material: naive T cells sorted from blood. The genes are TRBV7-2 and TRBJ2-7, with D maybe TRBD2 (6 bases). CDR3 nucleotide sequence: TGTGCCAGCAGCTTAGAAGGAGGGACTTTGTACGAGCAGTACGTC. It specifies CASSLEGGTLYEQYV.